This T cell receptor beta chain was found in a study of blood T cell repertoires in COVID-19. At the level of the study: The study drew acute and convalescent COVID-19 samples from the United States, Italy and Spain. PBMCs, B-cell-depleted T cells, or T cells were the source of the cDNA or gDNA that made up the material.

J gave up 8 bases and V 4 bases, and 10 bases lay outside the gene matches. From germline, CDR1 is MNHNS and CDR2 SASEGT. The CDR3 sequence is 16 residues long. In the authors' workflow: The assay estimated nucleated cells by amplifying reference gene primers. Clones were read by immunoSEQ multiplex PCR, and TCRdb kept only the in-frame ones, dropping some. V and J calls and clone size are as listed in that table; D and trimming were resolved from the DNA. The table has about 190,000 clones, roughly four fifths seen once. The sample consisted of peripheral blood. The chain employs TRBV6-1 and TRBJ1-4; 10 positions agree with TRBD1. The receptor was isolated from a man aged 25-40 years with active or convalescent COVID-19. Here the CDR3 DNA reads TGTGCCAGCAGTGTAAGACAGGGGGCGCAGGGGGAAAAACTGTTTTTT. It translates to CASSVRQGAQGEKLFF.